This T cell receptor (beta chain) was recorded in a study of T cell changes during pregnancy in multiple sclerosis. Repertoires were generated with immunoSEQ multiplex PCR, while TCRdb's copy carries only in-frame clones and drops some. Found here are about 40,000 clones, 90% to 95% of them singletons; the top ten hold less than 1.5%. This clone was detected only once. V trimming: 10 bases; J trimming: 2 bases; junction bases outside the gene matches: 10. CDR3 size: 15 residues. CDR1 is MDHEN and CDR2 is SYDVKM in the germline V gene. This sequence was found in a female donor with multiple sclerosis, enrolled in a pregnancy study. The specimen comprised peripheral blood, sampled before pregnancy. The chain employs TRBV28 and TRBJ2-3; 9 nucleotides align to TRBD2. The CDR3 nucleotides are TGTGCCACCAAAGCGACTAGCGGAAACACAGATACGCAGTATTTT. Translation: CATKATSGNTDTQYF.